This TCR beta chain was observed in a study of T cell repertoires and HLA-DP antigens. Concerning this clone: Its antigen is not known.

The protocol was immunoSEQ multiplex PCR, while the TCRdb copy is restricted to in-frame clones and leaves out a portion. The sample contains around 100,000 clones, roughly 92% of which appear only once. The V end lost 1 base, the J end lost 2 bases, and 8 bases lay between the germline ends. The CDR3 extends over 14 amino acids. In germline, CDR1 is MGHRA, CDR2 YSYEKL. This chain uses TRBV4-1 with TRBJ1-2; D uncertain. The sequencing sample was made of CD4+ T cells from PBMCs. This clonotype originated in a woman younger than 30 in good health and CMV-seronegative. This chain's CDR3 is CASSQGGLNYGYTF. The CDR3, as DNA: TGCGCCAGCAGCCAAGGAGGCCTGAACTATGGCTACACCTTC.